This T cell receptor (beta chain) was identified in a study of blood T cell repertoires in COVID-19. The overall study: Both acute and convalescent COVID-19 samples were obtained from the United States, Italy and Spain. The analysed material was cDNA or gDNA that came from T cells, B-cell-depleted T cells, or PBMCs.

Authors' analysis steps: The assay estimated nucleated cells by amplifying reference gene primers. The assay was immunoSEQ multiplex PCR, and TCRdb's table has in-frame clones only and misses some. V and J calls and clone size follow that table, whereas D and trimming were derived from the DNA. The sample consists of roughly 130,000 clones, over 75% of them appearing once. V shed 6 bases and J 2 bases; nucleotides not matched to a gene: 3. The CDR3 totals 14 residues. Germline V gene sequence: CDR1 SNHLY, CDR2 FYNNEI. The TCR comes from a man in his 60s with active or convalescent COVID-19. Specimen: peripheral blood. The rearrangement uses TRBV2 and TRBJ1-5; 8 bases match TRBD1. The CDR3: CASSATGGNQPQHF. The CDR3 region has the DNA TGTGCCAGCAGCGCGACAGGGGGCAATCAGCCCCAGCATTTT.